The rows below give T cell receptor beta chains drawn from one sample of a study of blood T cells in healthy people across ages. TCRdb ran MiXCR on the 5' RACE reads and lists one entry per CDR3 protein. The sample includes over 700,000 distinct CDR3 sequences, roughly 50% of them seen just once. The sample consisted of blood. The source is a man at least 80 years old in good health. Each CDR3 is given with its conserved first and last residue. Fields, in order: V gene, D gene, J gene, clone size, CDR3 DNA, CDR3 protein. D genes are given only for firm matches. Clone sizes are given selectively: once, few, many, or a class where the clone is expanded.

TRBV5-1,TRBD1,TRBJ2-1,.,TGCGCCAGCAGCAGGGGGGGACAGGGTCCCTACAATGAGCAGTTCTTC,CASSRGGQGPYNEQFF
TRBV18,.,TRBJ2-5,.,TGTGCCAGCTCGCCACCCGGGGGACCGAACCCCATCTCGAAGACCCAGTACTTC,CASSPPGGPNPISKTQYF
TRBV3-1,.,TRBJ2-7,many,TGTGCCAGCAGCCAGGGGGACTACGAGCAGTACTTC,CASSQGDYEQYF
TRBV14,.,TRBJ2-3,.,TGTGCCAGCAGCCAAGATTATACGCAGTATTTT,CASSQDYTQYF
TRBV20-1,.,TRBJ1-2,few,TGCAGTGCTAGAGATCGCGCCAGCAACTATGGCTACACCTTC,CSARDRASNYGYTF
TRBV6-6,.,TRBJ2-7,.,TGTGCCAGCCGGGCGGCGCCCTCCTACGAGCAGTACTTC,CASRAAPSYEQYF
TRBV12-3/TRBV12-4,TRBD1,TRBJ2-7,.,TGTGCCAGCACAAGGACAGGGGCGCGGTACGAGCAGTACTTC,CASTRTGARYEQYF
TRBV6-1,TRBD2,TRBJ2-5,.,TGTGCCAGTCGAGCGGGAGGGGGGCAAGAGACCCAGTACTTC,CASRAGGGQETQYF
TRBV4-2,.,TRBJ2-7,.,TGTGCCAGCAGCCAACTGTTTAGCAGGACGTCCTACGAGCAGTACTTC,CASSQLFSRTSYEQYF
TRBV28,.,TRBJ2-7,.,TGTGCCAGCAGTTTTTCAGGACCTCGTTACGAGCAGTACTTC,CASSFSGPRYEQYF
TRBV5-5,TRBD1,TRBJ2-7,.,TGTGCCAGCAGGGGGACAGGGGTAAGTTACGAGCAGTACTTC,CASRGTGVSYEQYF
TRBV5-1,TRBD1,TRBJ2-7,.,TGCGCCAGCAGCTTGGGCGGGACAGGGGTACGCGAGCAGTACTTC,CASSLGGTGVREQYF
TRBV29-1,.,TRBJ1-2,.,TGCAGCGTTGAAGCCCGGAAGGGACGTGGCTATGGCTACACCTTC,CSVEARKGRGYGYTF
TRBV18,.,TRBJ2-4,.,TGTGCCAGCTCACCACCGATCTCCGGTGCTTTAGCCAAAAACATTCAGTACTTC,CASSPPISGALAKNIQYF
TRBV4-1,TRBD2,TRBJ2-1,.,TGCGCCAGCAGCCAAGACCTAGCGGGAATCTACAATGAGCAGTTCTTC,CASSQDLAGIYNEQFF
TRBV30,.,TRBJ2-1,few,TGTGCCTGGAATATCGCCCGGACTCGCCCGTACAATGAGCAGTTCTTC,CAWNIARTRPYNEQFF
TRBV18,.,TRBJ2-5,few,TGTGCCAGCTCACCACGAGGGGCAGAGACCCAGTACTTC,CASSPRGAETQYF
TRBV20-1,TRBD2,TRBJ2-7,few,TGCAGTGCTAGGACGCTAGCGGGATTCTACGAGCAGTACTTC,CSARTLAGFYEQYF
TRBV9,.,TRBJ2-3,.,TGTGCCAGCAGCGTAGGTATTAGGGGGGACACAGATACGCAGTATTTT,CASSVGIRGDTDTQYF
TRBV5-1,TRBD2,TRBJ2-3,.,TGCGCCAGCAGCTTTGCGGGAGAAACAGATACGCAGTATTTT,CASSFAGETDTQYF
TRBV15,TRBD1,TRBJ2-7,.,TGTGCCAAAGATCCCCGGGACAGGGGGTACGAGCAGTACTTC,CAKDPRDRGYEQYF
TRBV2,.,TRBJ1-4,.,TGTGCCAGCAGTTCGGAAACGGGGCCCGGGGAAAAACTGTTTTTT,CASSSETGPGEKLFF
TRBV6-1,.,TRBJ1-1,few,TGTGCCAGCAGTAAGTTCCCTGCCACTGAAGCTTTCTTT,CASSKFPATEAFF
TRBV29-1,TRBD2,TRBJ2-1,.,TGCAGCGCCCAGAGGGGGGGACTAGCGGGAGTTGGGGCCTACAATGAGCAGTTCTTC,CSAQRGGLAGVGAYNEQFF
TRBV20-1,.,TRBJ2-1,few,TGCAGTGCTAGAGATTTACTAGCTTTATACAATGAGCAGTTCTTC,CSARDLLALYNEQFF